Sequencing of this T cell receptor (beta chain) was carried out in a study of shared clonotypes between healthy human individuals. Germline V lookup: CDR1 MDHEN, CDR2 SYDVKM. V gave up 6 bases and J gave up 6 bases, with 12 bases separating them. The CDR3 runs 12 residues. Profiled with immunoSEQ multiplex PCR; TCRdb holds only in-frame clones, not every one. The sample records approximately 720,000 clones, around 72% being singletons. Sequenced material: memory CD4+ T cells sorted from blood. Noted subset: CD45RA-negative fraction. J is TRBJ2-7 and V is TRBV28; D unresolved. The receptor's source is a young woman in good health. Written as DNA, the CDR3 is TGTGCCAGCAGCCCCCCCTGGGGCGAGCAGTACTTC. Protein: CASSPPWGEQYF.